This TCR beta chain appears in the sequencing data of a study of response to subunit inactivated influenza vaccine. Notes on the study in general: Authors proposed each seasonal influenza vaccination draws in few new T cells.

TCRdb reprocessed the RT-PCR reads with MiXCR, giving one entry per CDR3 protein. The top ten clones hold over 2.5% of a sample with 500,000 to 600,000 distinct CDR3 sequences, approximately 15% of them seen once. This CDR3 region has 16 residues. Trimming at V came to 2 bases and at J to 7 bases, leaving 9 bases not matched to a gene. In this sample, this clonotype turned up a few times. Its antigen is unknown. V gene TRBV12-3 or TRBV12-4 combines with J gene TRBJ2-2, with 8 nucleotides matching TRBD2. The receptor was derived from a man between 50 and 69 years old who received an inactivated influenza vaccine. This material consisted of CD4+ T cells sorted from PBMCs, taken around 25 months after vaccination. The CDR3 region is CASSLTPGGPGGELFF. DNA for the CDR3: TGTGCCAGCAGTTTAACCCCGGGGGGGCCAGGCGGGGAGCTGTTTTTT.